This is a list of T cell receptor beta chains from one sample in a study of control samples from healthy donors and cancer patients. Profiling relied on immunoSEQ multiplex PCR, and the TCRdb table lists in-frame clones only, not all of them. The sample includes fewer than 300,000 clones, roughly 87% of them seen just once. The material sequenced was PBMCs. The receptors shown here come from a woman in her sixties or seventies with lung cancer. CDR3s include the opening cysteine and the closing phenylalanine or tryptophan. D genes are given only for firm matches. A row's size may be missing; if present it is once, few, many or a size class.

TRBJ2-7	NA	NA	TRBV18	CASSPSGGVSYEQYF	TGTGCCAGCTCACCCTCCGGGGGAGTATCCTACGAGCAGTACTTC
TRBJ2-6	NA	NA	TRBV30	CAWKGTGANVLTF	TGTGCCTGGAAGGGGACCGGGGCCAACGTCCTGACTTTC
TRBJ2-7	NA	NA	TRBV5-6	CASSRDIAYEQYF	TGTGCCAGCAGTCGCGACATTGCCTACGAGCAGTACTTC
TRBJ1-1	NA	TRBD1	TRBV28	CASSSLGTVIEAFF	TGTGCCAGCAGTTCACTAGGGACAGTCATTGAAGCTTTCTTT
TRBJ1-5	NA	TRBD1	TRBV6-2/TRBV6-3	CASSYTGDYYQPQHF	TGTGCCAGCAGTTACACAGGGGATTATTATCAGCCCCAGCATTTT
TRBJ1-5	once	NA	TRBV5-5	CASSGTGTRGNQPQHF	TGTGCCAGCAGCGGAACCGGGACAAGGGGGAATCAGCCCCAGCATTTT
TRBJ2-1	once	TRBD1	TRBV4-1	CASSQDRGQSYNEQFF	TGCGCCAGCAGCCAAGATAGGGGACAGAGTTACAATGAGCAGTTCTTC
TRBJ2-3	NA	NA	TRBV5-4	CASSQRVGQNTDTQYF	TGTGCCAGCAGCCAAAGGGTAGGACAGAACACAGATACGCAGTATTTT
TRBJ2-2	NA	NA	TRBV10-3	CAISEGGGQGAGTGELFF	TGTGCCATCAGTGAGGGCGGGGGCCAGGGGGCCGGAACCGGGGAGCTGTTTTTT
TRBJ2-2	NA	TRBD2	TRBV7-6	CASSLVLAGGTDTGELFF	TGTGCCAGCAGCTTAGTGCTAGCGGGAGGAACGGACACCGGGGAGCTGTTTTTT
TRBJ2-7	NA	TRBD1	TRBV15	CATSRDSGGSYEQYF	TGTGCCACCAGCAGAGATTCAGGGGGATCCTACGAGCAGTACTTC
TRBJ1-3	NA	TRBD1	TRBV12-3/TRBV12-4	CASSADRGNTIYF	TGTGCCAGCAGCGCCGACAGGGGGAACACCATATATTTT
TRBJ2-1	NA	TRBD2	TRBV5-1	CASSLGGGLYNEQFF	TGCGCCAGCAGCTTGGGCGGGGGGCTCTACAATGAGCAGTTCTTC
TRBJ2-1	NA	NA	TRBV30	CAWSVLRGRNEQFF	TGTGCCTGGAGTGTATTGCGGGGTAGGAATGAGCAGTTCTTC
TRBJ2-7	NA	NA	TRBV11-2	CASSLEPGSHEQYF	TGTGCCAGCAGCTTAGAACCAGGGAGCCACGAGCAGTACTTC
TRBJ1-1	NA	NA	TRBV7-8	CASSWGVSGQGTEAFF	NA
TRBJ1-3	NA	NA	TRBV2	CASSGSGTGNTIYF	TGTGCCAGCAGTGGATCAGGGACGGGAAACACCATATATTTT
TRBJ1-2	NA	NA	TRBV7-9	CASSLGGRGNNGYTF	TGTGCCAGCAGCTTAGGTGGAAGGGGAAACAATGGCTACACCTTC
TRBJ2-3	NA	TRBD2	TRBV5-4	CASSSSGGSSTDTQYF	TGTGCCAGCAGTTCTAGCGGGGGGTCGAGCACAGATACGCAGTATTTT
TRBJ2-2	NA	TRBD1	TRBV5-1	CASSLIETGTGELFF	TGCGCCAGCAGCTTGATAGAGACAGGGACCGGGGAGCTGTTTTTT
TRBJ2-7	few	NA	TRBV12-3/TRBV12-4	CASSLGPAQYF	TGTGCCAGCAGTTTAGGACCAGCGCAGTACTTC
TRBJ1-1	NA	NA	TRBV5-5	CASSFLAVGAFF	TGTGCCAGCAGCTTTCTCGCAGTTGGGGCTTTCTTT
TRBJ2-2	NA	TRBD1	TRBV5-1	CASSPQTGSGELFF	TGCGCCAGCAGCCCCCAGACAGGGTCCGGGGAGCTGTTTTTT
TRBJ2-2	NA	TRBD1	TRBV5-1	CASSWGQGNTGELFF	TGCGCCAGCAGCTGGGGACAGGGTAACACCGGGGAGCTGTTTTTT
TRBJ1-5	NA	TRBD1	TRBV10-3	CAISLDRVGQPQHF	TGTGCCATCAGTCTAGACAGGGTTGGTCAGCCCCAGCATTTT
TRBJ2-3	NA	NA	TRBV7-9	CASSLGLDPDTQYF	TGTGCCAGCAGCTTAGGGCTAGATCCAGATACGCAGTATTTT
TRBJ1-2	NA	NA	TRBV6-5	CASSSGAVYGYTF	TGTGCCAGCAGTTCTGGGGCAGTCTATGGCTACACCTTC
TRBJ1-4	NA	NA	TRBV7-6	CASSLGVGVNNEKLFF	TGTGCCAGCAGCTTAGGTGTTGGGGTTAATAATGAAAAACTGTTTTTT
TRBJ1-2	many	TRBD1	TRBV5-4	CASSLQGGYTF	TGTGCCAGCAGCTTACAGGGGGGCTACACCTTC
TRBJ1-4	NA	NA	TRBV7-9	CASSLSTSPNEKLFF	TGTGCCAGCAGCCTTTCCACTTCCCCTAATGAAAAACTGTTTTTT
TRBJ1-1	NA	NA	TRBV3-1/TRBV3-2	CASSQPPNTEAFF	TGTGCCAGCAGCCAGCCGCCGAACACTGAAGCTTTCTTT